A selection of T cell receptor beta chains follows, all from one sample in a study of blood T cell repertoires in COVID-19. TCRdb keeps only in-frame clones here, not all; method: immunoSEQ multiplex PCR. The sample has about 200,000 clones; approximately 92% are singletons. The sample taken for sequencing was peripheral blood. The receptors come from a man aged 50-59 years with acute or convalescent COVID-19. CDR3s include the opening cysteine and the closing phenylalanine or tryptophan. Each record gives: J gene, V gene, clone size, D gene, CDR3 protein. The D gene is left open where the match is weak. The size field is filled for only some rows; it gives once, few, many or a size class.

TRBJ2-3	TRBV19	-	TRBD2	CASSRTSGRVDTQYF
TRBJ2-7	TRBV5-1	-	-	CASSLGAGGAYEQYF
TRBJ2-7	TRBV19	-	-	CASSISAAGYEQYF
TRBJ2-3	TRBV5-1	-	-	CASSFGGSTDTQYF
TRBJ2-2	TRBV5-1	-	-	CASSREGQINTGELFF
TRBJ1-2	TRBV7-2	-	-	CASSPGGVTNYGYTF
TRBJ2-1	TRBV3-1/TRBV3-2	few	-	CASSQDHSGHNEQFF
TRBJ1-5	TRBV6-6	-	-	CASLSEGWPQHF
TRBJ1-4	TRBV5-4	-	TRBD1	CASSPGTVNEKLFF
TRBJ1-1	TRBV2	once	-	CASSAQGRYSAFF